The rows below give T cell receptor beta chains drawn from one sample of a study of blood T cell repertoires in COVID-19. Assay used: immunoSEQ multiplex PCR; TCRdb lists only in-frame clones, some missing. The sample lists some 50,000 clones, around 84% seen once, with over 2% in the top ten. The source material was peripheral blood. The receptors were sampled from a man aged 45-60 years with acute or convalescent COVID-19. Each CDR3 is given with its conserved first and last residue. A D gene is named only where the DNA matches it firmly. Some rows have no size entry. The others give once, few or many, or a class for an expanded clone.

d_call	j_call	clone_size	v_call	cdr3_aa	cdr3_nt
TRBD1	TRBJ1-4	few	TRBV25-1	CASSKQLGTAQNEKLFF	TGTGCCAGCAGTAAGCAGCTGGGGACAGCACAAAATGAAAAACTGTTTTTT
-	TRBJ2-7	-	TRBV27	CASRGGLELEQYF	TGTGCCAGCAGGGGGGGGCTAGAGCTCGAGCAGTACTTC
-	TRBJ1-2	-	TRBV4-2	CASSPFSRSVNYGYTF	TGTGCCAGCAGCCCTTTTTCGCGGAGCGTTAACTATGGCTACACCTTC
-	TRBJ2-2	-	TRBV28	CASSFLTASGELFF	TGTGCCAGCAGTTTTCTTACTGCGTCCGGGGAGCTGTTTTTT
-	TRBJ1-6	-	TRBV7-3	CASGTGNSPLHF	TGTGCCAGCGGTACTGGTAATTCACCCCTCCACTTT
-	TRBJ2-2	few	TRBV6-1	CASSEGIGRGPGELFF	TGTGCCAGCAGTGAAGGGATCGGCAGGGGCCCCGGGGAGCTGTTTTTT
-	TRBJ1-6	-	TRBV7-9	CASSPSDSSYNSPLHF	TGTGCCAGCAGCCCCTCGGACAGCTCCTATAATTCACCCCTCCACTTT
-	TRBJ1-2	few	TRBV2	CASSDYGTKDYGYTF	TGTGCCAGCAGTGATTACGGGACTAAGGACTATGGCTACACCTTC
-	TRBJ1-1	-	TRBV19	CASRLRGGNTEAFF	TGTGCCAGTCGCCTACGGGGGGGGAACACTGAAGCTTTCTTT
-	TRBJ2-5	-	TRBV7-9	CASSWTLETQYF	TGTGCCAGCAGCTGGACACTAGAGACCCAGTACTTC
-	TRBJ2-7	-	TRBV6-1	CASSEVLGDYEQYF	TGTGCCAGCAGTGAAGTTTTAGGGGACTACGAGCAGTACTTC
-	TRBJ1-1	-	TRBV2	CASQRTLTNTEAFF	TGTGCCAGCCAAAGGACACTAACGAACACTGAAGCTTTCTTT
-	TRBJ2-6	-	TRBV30	CARESSGANVLTF	TGTGCCAGAGAGAGCTCTGGGGCCAACGTCCTGACTTTC
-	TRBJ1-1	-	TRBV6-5	CASSPGGGDTEAFF	TGTGCCAGCAGTCCAGGCGGAGGGGACACTGAAGCTTTCTTT
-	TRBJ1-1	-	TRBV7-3	CASWAGRMNTEAFF	TGTGCCAGCTGGGCAGGGCGCATGAACACTGAAGCTTTCTTT
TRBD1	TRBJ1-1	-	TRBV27	CASRSTRGQGAFF	TGTGCCAGCAGATCGACCAGGGGGCAGGGAGCTTTCTTT
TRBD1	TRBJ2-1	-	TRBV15	CATSNTGDRETYNEQFF	TGTGCCACCAGCAACACCGGGGACAGGGAGACCTACAATGAGCAGTTCTTC
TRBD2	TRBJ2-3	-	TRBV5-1	CASSNSGGGDTQYF	TGCGCCAGCAGCAATAGCGGGGGAGGGGATACGCAGTATTTT
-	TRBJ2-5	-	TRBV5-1	CASSSGTAETQYF	TGCGCCAGCAGTTCCGGGACTGCGGAGACCCAGTACTTC
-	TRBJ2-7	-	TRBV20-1	CSASPIEQYF	TGCAGTGCTAGTCCAATCGAGCAGTACTTC
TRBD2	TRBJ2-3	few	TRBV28	CASSLSPRPTSGTDTQYF	TGTGCCAGCAGTTTATCCCCGAGACCGACTAGCGGCACAGATACGCAGTATTTT
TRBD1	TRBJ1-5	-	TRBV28	CAIKDRVGDQPQHF	TGTGCCATCAAGGACAGGGTAGGGGATCAGCCCCAGCATTTT
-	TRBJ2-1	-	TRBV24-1	CATSDSQGGTYNEQFF	TGTGCCACCAGTGATTCTCAGGGCGGTACCTACAATGAGCAGTTCTTC
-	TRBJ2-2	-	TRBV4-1	CASSQSTGELFF	TGCGCCAGCAGCCAATCTACCGGGGAGCTGTTTTTT
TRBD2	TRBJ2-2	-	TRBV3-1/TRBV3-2	CASSPGLAGGPGGELFF	TGTGCCAGCAGCCCGGGACTAGCGGGGGGGCCTGGCGGGGAGCTGTTTTTT
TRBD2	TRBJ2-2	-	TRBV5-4	CASSGISGMGTGELFF	TGTGCCAGCAGCGGCATTAGCGGGATGGGCACCGGGGAGCTGTTTTTT
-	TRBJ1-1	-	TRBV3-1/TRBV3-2	CASSQARGQGTEAFF	TGTGCCAGCAGCCAAGCGCGGGGGCAAGGCACTGAAGCTTTCTTT
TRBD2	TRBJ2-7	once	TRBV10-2	CASNLDGRASEQYF	TGCGCCAGCAACCTGGACGGGAGGGCGTCCGAGCAGTACTTC
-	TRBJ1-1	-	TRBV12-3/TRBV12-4	CASSWGVDTEAFF	TGTGCCAGCAGTTGGGGAGTTGACACTGAAGCTTTCTTT
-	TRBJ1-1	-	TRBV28	CASSFRKGGGTEAFF	TGTGCCAGCAGTTTTAGGAAAGGGGGTGGAACTGAAGCTTTCTTT
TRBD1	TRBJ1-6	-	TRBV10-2	CASSPQGAPYNSPLHF	TGCGCCAGCAGCCCACAGGGGGCCCCCTATAATTCACCCCTCCACTTT
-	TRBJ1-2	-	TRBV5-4	CASSPPPTTGYGYTF	TGTGCCAGCAGCCCACCACCGACGACAGGCTATGGCTACACCTTC
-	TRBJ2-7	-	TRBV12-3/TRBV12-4	CASSEDRSYEQYF	TGTGCCAGCAGTGAGGACAGATCCTACGAGCAGTACTTC
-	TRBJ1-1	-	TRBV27	CASRGGNTEAFF	TGTGCCAGCCGCGGGGGTAACACTGAAGCTTTCTTT
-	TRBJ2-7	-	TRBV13	CASSRDSASGEQYF	TGTGCCAGCAGCCGGGACTCCGCATCGGGAGAGCAGTACTTC
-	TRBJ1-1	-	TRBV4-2	CASSPGMAEAFF	TGTGCCAGCAGCCCGGGGATGGCTGAAGCTTTCTTT
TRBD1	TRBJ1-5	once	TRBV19	CASSGTGGNQPQHF	TGTGCCAGTAGTGGGACAGGGGGAAATCAGCCCCAGCATTTT
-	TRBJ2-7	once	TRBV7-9	CASSLAPSSYEQYF	TGTGCCAGCAGCTTAGCCCCGAGCTCCTACGAGCAGTACTTC
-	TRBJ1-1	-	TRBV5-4	CASSLPGRGGTEAFF	TGTGCCAGCAGCTTGCCAGGGCGGGGAGGGACTGAAGCTTTCTTT
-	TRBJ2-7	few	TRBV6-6	CASSYQGLGEQYF	TGTGCCAGCAGTTACCAGGGCCTTGGCGAGCAGTACTTC
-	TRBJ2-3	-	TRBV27	CASSFYYGGTDTQYF	TGTGCCAGCAGTTTCTACTACGGAGGGACAGATACGCAGTATTTT
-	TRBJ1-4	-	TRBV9	CASSVGGGSGEKLFF	TGTGCCAGCAGCGTAGGTGGGGGCTCTGGTGAAAAACTGTTTTTT